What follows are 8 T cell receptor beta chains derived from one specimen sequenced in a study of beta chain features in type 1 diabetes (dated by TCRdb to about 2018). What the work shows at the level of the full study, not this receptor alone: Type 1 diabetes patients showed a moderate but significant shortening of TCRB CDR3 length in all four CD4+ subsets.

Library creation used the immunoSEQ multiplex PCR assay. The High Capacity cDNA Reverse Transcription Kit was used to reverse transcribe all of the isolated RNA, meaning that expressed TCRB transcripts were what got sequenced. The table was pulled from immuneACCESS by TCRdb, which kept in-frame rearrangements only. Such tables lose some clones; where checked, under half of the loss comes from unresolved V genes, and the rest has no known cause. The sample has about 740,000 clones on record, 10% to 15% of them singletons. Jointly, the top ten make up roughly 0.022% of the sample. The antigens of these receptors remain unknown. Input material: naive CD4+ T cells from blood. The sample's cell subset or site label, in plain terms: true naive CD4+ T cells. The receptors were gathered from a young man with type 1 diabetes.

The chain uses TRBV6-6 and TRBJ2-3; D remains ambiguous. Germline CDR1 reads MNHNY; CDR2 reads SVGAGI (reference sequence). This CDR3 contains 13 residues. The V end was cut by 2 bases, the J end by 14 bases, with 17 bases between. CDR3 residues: CASSYQKDSFWYF. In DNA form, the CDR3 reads TGTGCCAGCAGTTACCAAAAGGATTCTTTTTGGTATTTT.

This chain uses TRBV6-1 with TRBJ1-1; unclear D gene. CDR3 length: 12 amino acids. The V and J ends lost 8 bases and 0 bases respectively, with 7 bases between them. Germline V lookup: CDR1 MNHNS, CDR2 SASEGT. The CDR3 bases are TGTGCCAGCTTATATCTGAACACTGAAGCTTTCTTT. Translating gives CASLYLNTEAFF.

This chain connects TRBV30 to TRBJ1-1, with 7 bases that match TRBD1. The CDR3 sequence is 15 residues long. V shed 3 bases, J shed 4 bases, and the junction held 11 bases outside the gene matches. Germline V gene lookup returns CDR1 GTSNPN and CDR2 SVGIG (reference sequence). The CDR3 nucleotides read TGTGCCTGGAGCGCCGCAGGGGGTTGGGCCACTGAAGCTTTCTTT. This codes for CAWSAAGGWATEAFF. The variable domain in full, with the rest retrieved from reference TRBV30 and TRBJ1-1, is SQTIHQWPATLVQPVGSPLSLECTVEGTSNPNLYWYRQAAGRGLQLLFYSVGIGQISSEVPQNLSASRPQDRQFILSSKKLLLSDSGFYLCAWSAAGGWATEAFFGQGTRLTVV.

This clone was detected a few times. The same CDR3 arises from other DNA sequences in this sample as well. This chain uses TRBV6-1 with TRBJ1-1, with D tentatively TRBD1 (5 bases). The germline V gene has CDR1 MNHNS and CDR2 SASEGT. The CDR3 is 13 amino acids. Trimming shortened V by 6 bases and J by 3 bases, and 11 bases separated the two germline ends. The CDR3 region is CASSLEGDTEAFF. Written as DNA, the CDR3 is TGTGCCAGCAGCCTGGAAGGGGACACTGAAGCTTTCTTT.

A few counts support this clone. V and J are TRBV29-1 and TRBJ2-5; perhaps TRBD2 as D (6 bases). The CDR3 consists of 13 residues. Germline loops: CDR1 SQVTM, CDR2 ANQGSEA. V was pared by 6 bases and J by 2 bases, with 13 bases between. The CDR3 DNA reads TGCAGCGTCCGGGGGAGATTTCAAGAGACCCAGTACTTC. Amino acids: CSVRGRFQETQYF.

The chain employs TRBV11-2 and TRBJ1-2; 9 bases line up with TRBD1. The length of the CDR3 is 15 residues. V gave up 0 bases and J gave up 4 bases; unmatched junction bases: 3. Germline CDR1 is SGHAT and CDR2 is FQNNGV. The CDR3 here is CASSLDRTGVYGYTF. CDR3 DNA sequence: TGTGCCAGCAGCTTAGATAGGACAGGGGTCTATGGCTACACCTTC.

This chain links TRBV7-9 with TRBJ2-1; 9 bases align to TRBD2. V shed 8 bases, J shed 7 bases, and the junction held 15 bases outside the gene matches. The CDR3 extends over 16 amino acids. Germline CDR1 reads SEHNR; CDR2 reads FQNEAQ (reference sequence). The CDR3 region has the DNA TGTGCCAGCTTAAAGATGGCTAGCGGGGTAAGGAATGAGCAGTTCTTC. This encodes CASLKMASGVRNEQFF.

CDR3 region: CASSQGLAGGYQPQHF. CDR3 nucleotides: TGCGCCAGCAGCCAAGGACTCGCAGGGGGCTACCAGCCCCAGCATTTT. This chain uses TRBV4-1 with TRBJ1-5, with 8 bases aligning to TRBD1. V lost 1 base and J lost 7; bases outside the gene matches: 9. The germline CDR1 and CDR2 sequences are MGHRA and YSYEKL. The CDR3 spans 16 residues.